These 24 T cell receptor beta chains came from one sample sequenced in a study of T cell clones after liver transplantation. Here immunoSEQ multiplex PCR was the method, and the copy in TCRdb shows in-frame clones only, minus some. The repertoire consists of roughly 80,000 clones, with roughly 82% occurring once and the leading ten covering 0.45% to 0.55%. This specimen was CD4+ T cells from blood, taken 45 to 46 months after liver transplant. The receptors shown here come from a human patient who received a liver transplant. The graft donor may be the source of some T cells.

The chain has TRBV28 and TRBJ2-1; D not resolved. Germline values: CDR1 MDHEN, CDR2 SYDVKM. Trimming cost V 2 bases and J 6 bases, with 5 bases left between them. This CDR3 has 12 residues. The CDR3 coding sequence is TGTGCCAGCAGTTTACGCTCCAATGAGCAGTTCTTC. Residues: CASSLRSNEQFF.

This clone was seen ten or more times. CDR3 nucleotide sequence: TGCAGCGTTGGGGACAGGGATATCCCTAACTATGGCTACACCTTC. Residues: CSVGDRDIPNYGYTF. The genes are TRBV29-1 and TRBJ1-2; TRBD1 matches 9 bases. Germline V gene data show CDR1 as SQVTM and CDR2 as ANQGSEA. J gave up 0 bases and V 4 bases, and 6 bases lay outside the gene matches. This CDR3 contains 15 residues.

This clone was counted only a few times. The chain combines TRBV25-1 with TRBJ2-1; TRBD2 aligns across 7 bases. Trimming removed 2 bases from V and 5 bases from J; junction bases left unmatched: 6. From germline, CDR1 is MGHDK and CDR2 SYGVNS. CDR3 length: 15 amino acids. The CDR3, as DNA: TGTGCCAGCAGTGAAGCTAGCGGAATAAACAATGAGCAGTTCTTC. Its protein is CASSEASGINNEQFF.

The V call is TRBV27, the J call TRBJ1-4, with D possibly TRBD1 on 5 matching bases. Germline V gives CDR1 MNHEY, CDR2 SMNVEV (reference sequence). The germline V and J ends were trimmed by 7 bases and 1 base, with 13 bases remaining between them. The CDR3 length is 15 residues. The CDR3 coding sequence is TGTGCCAGCACCCCCAGGAGGGGAACTAATGAAAAACTGTTTTTT. Translated, it gives CASTPRRGTNEKLFF.

The chain combines TRBV18 with TRBJ1-3, with D perhaps matching TRBD1 (5 bases). Germline lookup yields CDR1 KGHSH and CDR2 LQKENI. The CDR3 totals 16 residues. The V end was cut by 2 bases, the J end by 0 bases, with 11 bases between. CDR3 nucleotide sequence: TGTGCCAGCTCACCAGGGGCAGGTCTCTCTGGAAACACCATATATTTT. Translated, it gives CASSPGAGLSGNTIYF.

The chain has TRBV28 and TRBJ1-1, with D perhaps matching TRBD1 (5 bases). Germline V gene lookup returns CDR1 MDHEN and CDR2 SYDVKM. V shed 5 bases and J shed 6 bases, with 10 bases lying between them. The CDR3 spans 12 residues. The CDR3 here is CASSTGGAEAFF. The CDR3, as DNA: TGTGCCAGCAGTACGGGGGGGGCTGAAGCTTTCTTT.

The chain links TRBV7-9 to TRBJ2-1, with D perhaps given as TRBD1 or TRBD2 (6 bases each). The V end was cut by 2 bases, the J end by 3 bases, with 14 bases between. Germline CDR1 is SEHNR and CDR2 is FQNEAQ (reference sequence). The CDR3 runs to 16 residues. Here the CDR3 DNA reads TGTGCCAGCAGCTTACTTGGGGGGCGGTACTACAATGAGCAGTTCTTC. Translation: CASSLLGGRYYNEQFF.

The rearrangement uses TRBV28 and TRBJ2-1; perhaps TRBD2 as D (6 bases). The CDR3 has 14 residues. Germline V gives CDR1 MDHEN, CDR2 SYDVKM. The V end was cut by 3 bases, the J end by 9 bases, with 15 bases between. Here the CDR3 reads CASSLRNSGSEQFF. The CDR3 region has the DNA TGTGCCAGCAGTTTGCGGAATAGCGGAAGTGAGCAGTTCTTC.

The sample holds one count of this clone. This rearrangement joins TRBV9 to TRBJ2-5; D is ambiguous. The CDR3 covers 15 residues. V dropped 4 bases and J dropped 2 bases, with 15 bases sitting between them. Germline V CDR1 and CDR2: SGDLS, YYNGEE. This CDR3 is CASSPYPGSQETQYF. CDR3 coding DNA: TGTGCCAGCAGCCCCTATCCGGGCAGTCAAGAGACCCAGTACTTC.

The chain links TRBV6-6 to TRBJ1-5; D might be TRBD1 (5 bases). With 6 bases removed from V and 0 bases from J, the gap between germline ends came to 9 bases. The CDR3 spans 14 residues. The germline CDR1 and CDR2 sequences are MNHNY and SVGAGI (reference sequence). CDR3 protein: CASSRDFSNQPQHF. In nucleotides, the CDR3 is TGTGCCAGCAGCCGGGACTTTAGCAATCAGCCCCAGCATTTT.

The chain carries TRBV23-1 and TRBJ1-5; D might be TRBD1 (5 bases). TRBV23-1 falls under the ORF class, with uncertain function. The V end lost 0 bases, the J end lost 4 bases, and 25 bases lay between the germline ends. This CDR3 comprises 20 residues. DNA of the CDR3: TGCGCCAGCAGTCAATCGGGGCGCCCCTACGGGGCTAAGGGAAATCAGCCCCAGCATTTT. This codes for CASSQSGRPYGAKGNQPQHF.

The chain links TRBV27 to TRBJ2-7; the match to TRBD1 covers 8 bases. The V gene end was trimmed by 3 bases and the J gene end by 3 bases; junction bases not matched to a gene: 4. Germline CDR1 and CDR2: MNHEY and SMNVEV (reference sequence). The CDR3 consists of 14 residues. The CDR3 region is CASSFDRGVYEQYF. DNA of the CDR3: TGTGCCAGCAGTTTCGACAGGGGAGTCTACGAGCAGTACTTC.

V usage is TRBV11-2 and J usage is TRBJ2-5; 8 nucleotides align to TRBD2. The CDR3 has 15 amino acids. V shed 3 bases and J 1 base; nucleotides not matched to a gene: 4. From germline, CDR1 is SGHAT and CDR2 FQNNGV. CDR3 sequence reads: CASSFSGSGQETQYF. CDR3 coding DNA: TGTGCCAGCAGCTTCAGCGGGAGCGGCCAAGAGACCCAGTACTTC.

The chain combines TRBV2 with TRBJ2-7, with 8 bases that match TRBD1. This CDR3 region has 14 residues. Germline CDR1 SNHLY, CDR2 FYNNEI. The V gene end was trimmed by 2 bases and the J gene end by 7 bases; junction bases not matched to a gene: 7. The CDR3 DNA reads TGTGCCAGCAGTGAAAACAGGGGGAGAGGTGAGCAGTACTTC. Its translation: CASSENRGRGEQYF. The full variable domain, with the rest looked up from reference TRBV2 and TRBJ2-7, is EPEVTQTPSHQVTQMGQEVILRCVPISNHLYFYWYRQILGQKVEFLVSFYNNEISEKSEIFDDQFSVERPDGSNFTLKIRSTKLEDSAMYFCASSENRGRGEQYFGPGTRLTVT.

This clone was observed a handful of times. The chain links TRBV29-1 to TRBJ2-2; 15 positions agree with TRBD2. V shed 7 bases, J shed 8 bases, and the junction held 5 bases outside the gene matches. The germline gives CDR1 SQVTM, CDR2 ANQGSEA. The CDR3 is 14 residues long. In DNA, the CDR3 is TGCAGCGCTGGGACTAGCGGGAGGATAGGGGAGCTGTTTTTT. Protein: CSAGTSGRIGELFF.

The V call is TRBV7-2, the J call TRBJ2-3; a possible D gene is TRBD1 (5 bases). The V end lost 2 bases, the J end lost 7 bases, and 19 bases lay between the germline ends. From germline, CDR1 is SGHTA and CDR2 FQGNSA. The CDR3 has 16 amino acids. CDR3 residues: CASSLSAGMVGYTQYF. In nucleotides, the CDR3 is TGTGCCAGCAGCTTATCGGCAGGGATGGTTGGTTATACGCAGTATTTT.

The chain couples TRBV6-5 to TRBJ2-7, with 7 bases fitting TRBD2. The CDR3 is 15 amino acids. Trimming at V came to 0 bases and at J to 3 bases, leaving 5 bases not matched to a gene. CDR1 is MNHEY and CDR2 is SVGAGI in the germline V gene. CDR3 sequence reads: CASSYSSGAGYEQYF. Written as DNA, the CDR3 is TGTGCCAGCAGTTACTCAAGCGGGGCGGGCTACGAGCAGTACTTC.

The chain carries TRBV5-4 and TRBJ1-2, with a weak D call TRBD1 (6 bases). V lost 5 bases, J lost 8 bases, and 22 bases lay in between. This CDR3 region has 15 residues. CDR1 and CDR2 (germline): SGHNT, YYREEE (reference sequence). In DNA, the CDR3 is TGTGCCAGCAGTTTTGGTGCGGGGGCAAGGGAAGGCTACACCTTC. It encodes CASSFGAGAREGYTF. The full variable domain, with the rest looked up from reference TRBV5-4 and TRBJ1-2, is ETGVTQSPTHLIKTRGQQVTLRCSSQSGHNTVSWYQQALGQGPQFIFQYYREEENGRGNFPPRFSGLQFPNYSSELNVNALELDDSALYLCASSFGAGAREGYTFGSGTRLTVV.

The J gene is TRBJ1-1, the V gene TRBV7-2; 8 positions agree with TRBD1. The CDR3 runs to 14 residues. From germline, CDR1 is SGHTA and CDR2 FQGNSA. The J segment lost 4 bases and the V segment lost 0 bases, leaving 1 base of the junction unmatched. The CDR3 region is CASSLAQGVTEAFF. The CDR3 DNA sequence: TGTGCCAGCAGCTTAGCACAGGGGGTCACTGAAGCTTTCTTT.

This chain links TRBV11-3 with TRBJ2-3; 16 nucleotides match TRBD2. Germline V gene lookup returns CDR1 SGHNT and CDR2 YENEEA. V lost 5 bases and J lost 6; bases outside the gene matches: 8. The CDR3 loop spans 17 amino acids. The CDR3, as DNA: TGTGCCAGCAGCCCGCCGGGACTAGCGGGAGGGGCGGATACGCAGTATTTT. Translating gives CASSPPGLAGGADTQYF.

A word on this clone: One junction end disagrees with the germline gene, perhaps due to a read error. The J gene is TRBJ1-2, the V gene TRBV28, with 7 bases identical to TRBD1. CDR1 and CDR2 (germline): MDHEN, SYDVKM. The CDR3 runs 14 residues. The CDR3: CASSPPTPQGQPSF. The CDR3 DNA follows: TGTGCCAGCAGTCCACCTACTCCACAGGGACAGCCATCCTTC.

V usage is TRBV5-1 and J usage is TRBJ1-1; maybe TRBD1 (5 bases). This CDR3 is 15 amino acids long. Germline CDR1 reads SGHRS; CDR2 reads YFSETQ. The ends were cut back, 4 bases at V and 1 base at J, with 14 bases in the middle. This CDR3 reads CASSLSGLGNTEAFF. CDR3 DNA sequence: TGCGCCAGCAGCCTCTCGGGGCTAGGGAACACTGAAGCTTTCTTT.

The rearrangement links TRBV5-1 to TRBJ2-7; D ambiguous. From germline, CDR1 is SGHRS and CDR2 YFSETQ. The CDR3 is 18 residues long. V gave up 3 bases and J gave up 0 bases, with 22 bases separating them. The CDR3 DNA follows: TGCGCCAGCAGCTCCGGCTGGGGTACTAAGAAGAGCTCCTACGAGCAGTACTTC. As protein: CASSSGWGTKKSSYEQYF.

The table lists this clone with a count of one. The chain recombines TRBV28 with TRBJ2-5, with 9 positions matching TRBD1. Germline V gene sequence: CDR1 MDHEN, CDR2 SYDVKM. J lost 0 bases, V lost 5 bases, and 10 bases had no gene match. The CDR3 totals 17 residues. The CDR3 is CASSPTPGQGDQETQYF. Here the CDR3 DNA reads TGTGCCAGCAGTCCAACCCCGGGACAGGGCGACCAAGAGACCCAGTACTTC. The variable domain in full, with the rest retrieved from reference TRBV28 and TRBJ2-5, is DVKVTQSSRYLVKRTGEKVFLECVQDMDHENMFWYRQDPGLGLRLIYFSYDVKMKEKGDIPEGYSVSREKKERFSLILESASTNQTSMYLCASSPTPGQGDQETQYFGPGTRLLVL.